Below, 19 T cell receptor beta chains from the same sample are listed, as sequenced in a study of radiotherapy plus CTLA-4 blockade in lung cancer. Using immunoSEQ multiplex PCR, the repertoire was profiled, and TCRdb retains in-frame clones only, with some absent. The data show some 80,000 clones, with about 78% seen just once and 20% to 25% held by the top ten. Here the sequenced sample was peripheral blood, taken from a patient treated with radiotherapy plus ipilimumab. These receptors all come from a human donor with non-small cell lung cancer whose response to radiotherapy plus ipilimumab could not be evaluated. Some clones in this sample may be carry-over from other donors' samples.

The genes are TRBV7-8 and TRBJ2-7, with a tentative D call TRBD1 (6 bases). Trimming pared 5 bases from V and 1 base from J, leaving 15 bases between. CDR1 is SGHVS and CDR2 is FQNEAQ in the germline V gene. The CDR3 runs to 15 residues. DNA for the CDR3: TGTGCCAGCAGCCCCGGACAGTACTATTCCTACGAGCAGTACTTC. It codes for CASSPGQYYSYEQYF.

This chain joins TRBV6-6 and TRBJ2-1, with D maybe TRBD1 (6 bases). The CDR3 has 15 residues. The V end lost 6 bases, the J end lost 7 bases, and 19 bases lay between the germline ends. CDR1 and CDR2 (germline): MNHNY, SVGAGI (reference sequence). CDR3 in DNA: TGTGCCAGCAGCCCATCGGAACAGGGACGGAATGAGCAGTTCTTC. It encodes CASSPSEQGRNEQFF.

The J gene is TRBJ2-3, the V gene TRBV4-3; TRBD1 might be the D (6 bases). V was pared by 3 bases and J by 0 bases, with 13 bases between. Per germline, CDR1 LGHNA and CDR2 YSLEER. The CDR3 length is 16 residues. CDR3 bases: TGCGCCAGCAGCCAGGGAACAGGGCTCAGCACAGATACGCAGTATTTT. Translating gives CASSQGTGLSTDTQYF.

The CDR3 is CASSLRTGHNEQFF. The CDR3 DNA follows: TGCGCCAGCAGCTTGCGGACAGGCCACAATGAGCAGTTCTTC. The genes are TRBV5-1 and TRBJ2-1, with 7 bases identical to TRBD1. The trim removed 1 base at V and 5 bases at J, leaving 3 bases unmatched. The CDR3 is made up of 14 amino acids. CDR1 is SGHRS, CDR2 YFSETQ, per germline.

This clone occurred once. This chain joins TRBV5-1 and TRBJ1-1; tentative D call: TRBD1 (6 bases). The germline gives CDR1 SGHRS, CDR2 YFSETQ. The CDR3 runs 13 residues. V was pared by 4 bases and J by 10 bases, with 17 bases between. The CDR3 DNA reads as TGCGCCAGCAGCCCAGGGGAGCCGGTGGGAGCTTTCTTT. It codes for CASSPGEPVGAFF. Based on the CDR3 plus reference TRBV5-1 and TRBJ1-1, the full variable domain is KAGVTQTPRYLIKTRGQQVTLSCSPISGHRSVSWYQQTPGQGLQFLFEYFSETQRNKGNFPGRFSGRQFSNSRSEMNVSTLELGDSALYLCASSPGEPVGAFFGQGTRLTVV.

The chain carries TRBV6-6 and TRBJ1-2, with TRBD1 as a possible D gene (5 bases). The CDR3 runs to 14 residues. Germline V lookup: CDR1 MNHNY, CDR2 SVGAGI (reference sequence). V shed 6 bases and J shed 8 bases, with 19 bases lying between them. The CDR3 bases are TGTGCCAGCAGCCTTGAACCGGGGGTGAGCGGCTACACCTTC. This sequence encodes CASSLEPGVSGYTF.

The V and J genes are TRBV5-6 and TRBJ2-2; possible D gene TRBD1, 6 bases. Germline V gene data show CDR1 as SGHDT and CDR2 as YYEEEE. V was pared by 0 bases and J by 15 bases, with 15 bases between. The CDR3 is 13 residues long. This CDR3 reads CASSLDLQGKLFF. The DNA for the CDR3 is TGTGCCAGCAGCTTGGACCTACAGGGAAAGTTGTTTTTT.

The chain couples TRBV28 to TRBJ1-5; 9 bases are shared with TRBD1. V was clipped by 3 bases and J by 4 bases; unmatched bases: 1. The CDR3 spans 14 residues. Germline V gives CDR1 MDHEN, CDR2 SYDVKM. CDR3 sequence reads: CASSLTGGNQPQHF. DNA of the CDR3: TGTGCCAGCAGTTTGACAGGGGGGAATCAGCCCCAGCATTTT.

This clone turned up a few times. The rearrangement joins TRBV27 to TRBJ2-2, with D uncertain. The ends were cut back, 7 bases at V and 0 bases at J, with 18 bases in the middle. From germline, CDR1 is MNHEY and CDR2 SMNVEV (reference sequence). The CDR3 spans 17 residues. Here the CDR3 DNA reads TGTGCCAGCAAGATATACCCAATACAACCGAACACCGGGGAGCTGTTTTTT. Translating gives CASKIYPIQPNTGELFF.

The rearrangement links TRBV13 to TRBJ1-1; TRBD1 might be the D (5 bases). The CDR3 extends over 12 amino acids. Deletions cut 5 bases from V and 10 bases from J, with 14 bases between. Looked up from germline, CDR1 is PRHDT and CDR2 is FYEKMQ (reference sequence). CDR3 nucleotide sequence: TGTGCCAGCAGCCCCCAGGGAAGGGGAGCTTTCTTT. Protein: CASSPQGRGAFF.

The chain couples TRBV28 to TRBJ2-2; D is unclear. Germline V gene lookup returns CDR1 MDHEN and CDR2 SYDVKM. The CDR3 has 16 residues. Trimming pared 5 bases from V and 4 bases from J, leaving 17 bases between. CDR3 in amino acids: CASSAPGSPITGELFF. In DNA form, the CDR3 reads TGTGCCAGCAGTGCCCCCGGGTCACCCATCACCGGGGAGCTGTTTTTT. The whole variable domain, filled in from reference TRBV28 and TRBJ2-2, reads DVKVTQSSRYLVKRTGEKVFLECVQDMDHENMFWYRQDPGLGLRLIYFSYDVKMKEKGDIPEGYSVSREKKERFSLILESASTNQTSMYLCASSAPGSPITGELFFGEGSRLTVL.

The V gene is TRBV2, the J gene TRBJ1-1; TRBD1 matches 9 bases. CDR1 is SNHLY, CDR2 FYNNEI, per germline. Trimming at V came to 6 bases and at J to 4 bases, leaving 3 bases not matched to a gene. CDR3 size: 13 residues. The CDR3 DNA reads as TGTGCCAGCAGCACAGGGGGCCCCACTGAAGCTTTCTTT. Amino acid sequence: CASSTGGPTEAFF.

This chain connects TRBV6-6 to TRBJ2-4; 12 nucleotides align to TRBD1. The CDR3 totals 16 residues. Germline CDR1 is MNHNY and CDR2 is SVGAGI (reference sequence). V was pared by 4 bases and J by 6 bases, with 7 bases of the junction left unmatched. The CDR3 region is CASSFPGQGALNIQYF. CDR3 nucleotides: TGTGCCAGCAGTTTTCCGGGACAGGGGGCCCTAAACATTCAGTACTTC.

The rearrangement uses TRBV10-3 and TRBJ2-2; TRBD1 aligns across 8 bases. The CDR3 has 15 amino acids. CDR1 is ENHRY, CDR2 SYGVKD, per germline. The ends lost 4 bases at V and 1 base at J; junction bases unmatched: 2. The CDR3 nucleotides read TGTGCCATCAGTGTGGGACAGGAGAACACCGGGGAGCTGTTTTTT. Its protein product is CAISVGQENTGELFF.

In its sample, this clone was seen once. The V call is TRBV6-6, the J call TRBJ2-2; 9 nucleotides agree with TRBD1. The ends lost 5 bases at V and 4 bases at J; junction bases unmatched: 2. Germline loops: CDR1 MNHNY, CDR2 SVGAGI (reference sequence). The CDR3 totals 14 residues. The CDR3 region has the DNA TGTGCCAGCAGTGGGGGACAGGGCACCGGGGAGCTGTTTTTT. Translation: CASSGGQGTGELFF.

In this sample, this clone turned up a few times. V gene TRBV27 combines with J gene TRBJ1-2; D is uncertain. Trimming removed 4 bases at V and 0 bases at J, with 9 bases between. The CDR3 consists of 14 residues. Germline-derived CDR1 and CDR2 are MNHEY and SMNVEV (reference sequence). CDR3 DNA: TGTGCCAGCAGTTCTTACAAGTCTAACTATGGCTACACCTTC. Its translation is CASSSYKSNYGYTF.

This sequence joins TRBV28 and TRBJ2-2; tentatively, D is TRBD1 (6 bases). V lost 10 bases and J lost 1, with 10 bases in between. CDR1 and CDR2 from the germline V gene are MDHEN and SYDVKM. The CDR3 length is 13 residues. The CDR3 loop reads CATEGGNTGELFF. The CDR3 DNA is TGTGCCACCGAAGGGGGGAACACCGGGGAGCTGTTTTTT.

J is TRBJ2-7 and V is TRBV28; D call uncertain. V lost 3 bases, J lost 2 bases, and 8 bases lay in between. Germline-derived CDR1 and CDR2 are MDHEN and SYDVKM. The CDR3 runs 13 residues. The CDR3 coding sequence is TGTGCCAGCAGTTTTAGCAGACCCTACGAGCAGTACTTC. Amino acids: CASSFSRPYEQYF.

The gene calls are TRBV7-2 and TRBJ2-3, with 10 bases identical to TRBD2. The CDR3 runs to 17 residues. Looked up from germline, CDR1 is SGHTA and CDR2 is FQGNSA. After removal of 6 bases from V and 1 base from J, the junction contained 10 bases not matched to a gene. CDR3 in amino acids: CASSSNSGGYGTDTQYF. The CDR3 nucleotides read TGTGCCAGCAGTTCAAATAGCGGGGGGTACGGCACAGATACGCAGTATTTT.